The subject of this entry is one T cell receptor beta chain. Its antigen is not identified. The V end lost 2 bases, the J end lost 5 bases, and 9 bases lay between the germline ends. CDR3 size: 13 residues. Germline CDR1 and CDR2: MNHEY and SVGAGI. Authors' processing steps: Owing to the provision of junction-only sequences devoid of quality scores by immunoSEQ, filtering differed. Profiling relied on immunoSEQ multiplex PCR, and the TCRdb table lists in-frame clones only, not all of them. The DNA was the basis for D and trimming; V, J and clone size are from that table. Seen here are approximately 2.1 million clones, 85% to 95% observed once, and the top ten hold 0.39%. Donors, without exception, were Caucasian adults residing in Nashville, Tennessee. The data were obtained in a study of shared clonotypes between healthy human individuals. Study-wide findings and caveats: Only blood samples were collected, and tissue repertoires likely differ. Naive subsets generally had larger estimated richness than memory subsets.

The TCR was taken from a man younger than 35 in good health. Some clones in this sample may be carry-over from other donors' samples. The specimen sequenced was naive CD4+ T cells from PBMCs. Subset reported: CD45RA+ positively selected. The chain employs TRBV6-5 and TRBJ1-1; possibly TRBD1 for D (5 bases). CDR3 region: CASSYTGVTEAFF. CDR3 nucleotide sequence: TGTGCCAGCAGTTACACGGGGGTAACTGAAGCTTTCTTT.